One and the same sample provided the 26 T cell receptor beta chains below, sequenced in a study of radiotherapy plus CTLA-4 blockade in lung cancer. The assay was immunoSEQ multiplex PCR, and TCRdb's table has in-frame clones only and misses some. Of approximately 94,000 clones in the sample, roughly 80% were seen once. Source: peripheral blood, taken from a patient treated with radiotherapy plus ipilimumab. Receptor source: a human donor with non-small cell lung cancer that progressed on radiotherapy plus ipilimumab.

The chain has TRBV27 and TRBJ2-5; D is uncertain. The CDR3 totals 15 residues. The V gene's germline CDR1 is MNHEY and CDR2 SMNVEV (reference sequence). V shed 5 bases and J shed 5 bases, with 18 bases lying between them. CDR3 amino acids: CASSPSQTLWETQYF. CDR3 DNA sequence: TGTGCCAGCAGTCCCTCCCAGACGTTGTGGGAGACCCAGTACTTC.

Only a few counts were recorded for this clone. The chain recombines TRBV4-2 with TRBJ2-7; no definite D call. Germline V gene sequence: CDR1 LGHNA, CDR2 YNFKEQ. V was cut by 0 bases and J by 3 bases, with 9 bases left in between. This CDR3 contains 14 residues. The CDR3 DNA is TGTGCCAGCAGCCAAGAGTACGGATACTACGAGCAGTACTTC. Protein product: CASSQEYGYYEQYF.

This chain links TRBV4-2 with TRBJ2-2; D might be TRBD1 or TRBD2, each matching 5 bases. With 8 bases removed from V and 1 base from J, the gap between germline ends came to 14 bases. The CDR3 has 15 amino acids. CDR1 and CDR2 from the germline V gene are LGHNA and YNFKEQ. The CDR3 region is CASGSAGGNTGELFF. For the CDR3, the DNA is TGTGCCAGCGGCTCAGCTGGGGGGAACACCGGGGAGCTGTTTTTT.

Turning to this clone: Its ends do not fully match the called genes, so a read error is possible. This CDR3 reads CAGSPRPTNYNEQFF. The CDR3 region has the DNA TGTGCCGGCAGTCCTCGGCCGACAAATTACAATGAGCAGTTCTTC. The chain has TRBV6-1 and TRBJ2-1; unclear D gene. CDR1 and CDR2 (germline): MNHNS, SASEGT. The CDR3 is 15 amino acids.

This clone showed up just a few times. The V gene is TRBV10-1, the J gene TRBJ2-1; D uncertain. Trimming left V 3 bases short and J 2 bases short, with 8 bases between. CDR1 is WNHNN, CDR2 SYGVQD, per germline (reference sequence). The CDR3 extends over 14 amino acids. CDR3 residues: CASSDSPAYNEQFF. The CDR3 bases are TGCGCCAGCAGTGATTCTCCCGCCTACAATGAGCAGTTCTTC.

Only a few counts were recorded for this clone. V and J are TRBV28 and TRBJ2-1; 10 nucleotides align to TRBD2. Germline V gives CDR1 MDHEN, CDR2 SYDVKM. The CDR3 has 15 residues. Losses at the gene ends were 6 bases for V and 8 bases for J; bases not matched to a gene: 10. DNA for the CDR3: TGTGCCAGCAGCAATGGGGCTAGCGGGAGTTATGAGCAGTTCTTC. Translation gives CASSNGASGSYEQFF.

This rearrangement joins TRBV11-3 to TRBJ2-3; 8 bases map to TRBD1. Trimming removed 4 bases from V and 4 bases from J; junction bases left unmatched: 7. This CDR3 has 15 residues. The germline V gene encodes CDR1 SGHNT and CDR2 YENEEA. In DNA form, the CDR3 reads TGTGCCAGCAGCTCTCGACAGGGGCTTCCAGATACGCAGTATTTT. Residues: CASSSRQGLPDTQYF.

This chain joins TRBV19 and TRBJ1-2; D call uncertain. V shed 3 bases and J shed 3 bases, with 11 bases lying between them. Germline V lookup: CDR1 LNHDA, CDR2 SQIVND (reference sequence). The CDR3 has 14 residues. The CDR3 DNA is TGTGCCAGTAGTATTGGCGGGAGGGACTATGGCTACACCTTC. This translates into CASSIGGRDYGYTF.

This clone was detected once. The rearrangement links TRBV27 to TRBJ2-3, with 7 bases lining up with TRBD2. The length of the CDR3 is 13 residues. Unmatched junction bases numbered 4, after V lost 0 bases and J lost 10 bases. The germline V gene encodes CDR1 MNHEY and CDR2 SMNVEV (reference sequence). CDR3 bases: TGTGCCAGCAGTTTATCGAGGGACTACGCGCAGTATTTT. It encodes CASSLSRDYAQYF.

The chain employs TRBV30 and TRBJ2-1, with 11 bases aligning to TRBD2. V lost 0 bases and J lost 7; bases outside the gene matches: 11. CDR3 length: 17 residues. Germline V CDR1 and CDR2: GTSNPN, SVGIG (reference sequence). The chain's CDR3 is CAWSVDKLAGVLNEQFF. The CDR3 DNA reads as TGTGCCTGGAGTGTAGACAAACTAGCGGGAGTTTTGAATGAGCAGTTCTTC.

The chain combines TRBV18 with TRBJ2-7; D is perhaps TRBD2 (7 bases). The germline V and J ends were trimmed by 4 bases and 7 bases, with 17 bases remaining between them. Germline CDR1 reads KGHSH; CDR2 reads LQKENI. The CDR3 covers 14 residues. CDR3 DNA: TGTGCCAGCTCACTGGGACAAGGGGGGGGAGAGCAGTACGTC. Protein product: CASSLGQGGGEQYV.

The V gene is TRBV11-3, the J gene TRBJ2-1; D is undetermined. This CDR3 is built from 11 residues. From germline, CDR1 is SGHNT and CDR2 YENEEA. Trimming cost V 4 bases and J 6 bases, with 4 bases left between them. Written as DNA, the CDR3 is TGTGCCAGCAGCTCTGGCAATGAGCAGTTCTTC. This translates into CASSSGNEQFF.

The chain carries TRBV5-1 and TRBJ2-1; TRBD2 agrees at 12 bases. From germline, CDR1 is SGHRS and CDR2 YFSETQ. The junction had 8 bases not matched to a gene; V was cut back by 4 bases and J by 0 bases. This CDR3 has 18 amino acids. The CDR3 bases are TGCGCCAGCAGCATTGGACTAGCGGGAACCGTCTCCTACAATGAGCAGTTCTTC. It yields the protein CASSIGLAGTVSYNEQFF.

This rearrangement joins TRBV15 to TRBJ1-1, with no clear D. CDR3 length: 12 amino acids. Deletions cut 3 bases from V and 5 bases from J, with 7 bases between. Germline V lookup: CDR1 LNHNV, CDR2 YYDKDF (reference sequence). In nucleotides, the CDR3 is TGTGCCACCAGCAGCCAGTGGACTGAAGCTTTCTTT. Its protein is CATSSQWTEAFF.

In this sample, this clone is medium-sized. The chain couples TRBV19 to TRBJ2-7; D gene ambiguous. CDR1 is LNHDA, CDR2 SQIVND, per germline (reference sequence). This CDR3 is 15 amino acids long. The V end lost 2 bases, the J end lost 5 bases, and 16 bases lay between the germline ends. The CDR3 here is CASSITPFSGHEQYF. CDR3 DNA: TGTGCCAGTAGTATAACCCCGTTCTCGGGCCACGAGCAGTACTTC. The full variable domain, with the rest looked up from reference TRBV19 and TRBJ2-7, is DGGITQSPKYLFRKEGQNVTLSCEQNLNHDAMYWYRQDPGQGLRLIYYSQIVNDFQKGDIAEGYSVSREKKESFPLTVTSAQKNPTAFYLCASSITPFSGHEQYFGPGTRLTVT.

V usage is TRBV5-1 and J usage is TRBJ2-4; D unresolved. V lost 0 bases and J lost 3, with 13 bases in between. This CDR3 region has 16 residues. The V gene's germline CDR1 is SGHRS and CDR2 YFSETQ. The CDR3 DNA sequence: TGCGCCAGCAGCTTGGTGCTATTGGGGAACAAAAACATTCAGTACTTC. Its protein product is CASSLVLLGNKNIQYF. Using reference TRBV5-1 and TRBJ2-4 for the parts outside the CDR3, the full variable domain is KAGVTQTPRYLIKTRGQQVTLSCSPISGHRSVSWYQQTPGQGLQFLFEYFSETQRNKGNFPGRFSGRQFSNSRSEMNVSTLELGDSALYLCASSLVLLGNKNIQYFGAGTRLSVL.

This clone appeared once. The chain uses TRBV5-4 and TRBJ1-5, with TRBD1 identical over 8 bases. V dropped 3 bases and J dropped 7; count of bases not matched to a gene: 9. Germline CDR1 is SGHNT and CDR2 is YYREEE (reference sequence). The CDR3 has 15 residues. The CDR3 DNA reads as TGTGCCAGCAGCTCCAACAGGGGGTCAGGACAGCCCCAGCATTTT. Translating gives CASSSNRGSGQPQHF.

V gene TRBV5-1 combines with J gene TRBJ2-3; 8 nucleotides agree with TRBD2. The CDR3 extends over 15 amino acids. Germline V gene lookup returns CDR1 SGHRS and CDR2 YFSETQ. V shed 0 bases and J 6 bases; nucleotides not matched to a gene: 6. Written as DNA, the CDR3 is TGCGCCAGCAGCTTGGCAGCGGGAGCCTCGGATACGCAGTATTTT. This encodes CASSLAAGASDTQYF.

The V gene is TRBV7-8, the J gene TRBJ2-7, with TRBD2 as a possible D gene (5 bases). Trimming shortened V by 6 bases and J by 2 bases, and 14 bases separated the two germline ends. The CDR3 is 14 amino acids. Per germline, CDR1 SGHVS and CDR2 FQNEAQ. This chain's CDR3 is CASSPERVTYEQYF. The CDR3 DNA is TGTGCCAGCAGTCCGGAGAGGGTAACCTACGAGCAGTACTTC.

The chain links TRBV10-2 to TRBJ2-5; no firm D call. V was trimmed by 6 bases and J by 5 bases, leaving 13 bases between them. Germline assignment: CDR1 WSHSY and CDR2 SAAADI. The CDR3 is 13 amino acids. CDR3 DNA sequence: TGCGCCAGCAGGGGGTGGGCTGGCGAGACCCAGTACTTC. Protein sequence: CASRGWAGETQYF.

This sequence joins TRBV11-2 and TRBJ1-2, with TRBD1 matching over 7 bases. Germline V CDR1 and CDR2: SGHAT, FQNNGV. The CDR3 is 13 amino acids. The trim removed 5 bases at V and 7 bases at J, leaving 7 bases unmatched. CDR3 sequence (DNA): TGTGCCAGCAGCCGCGGACAGGTCACTGGCTACACCTTC. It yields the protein CASSRGQVTGYTF.

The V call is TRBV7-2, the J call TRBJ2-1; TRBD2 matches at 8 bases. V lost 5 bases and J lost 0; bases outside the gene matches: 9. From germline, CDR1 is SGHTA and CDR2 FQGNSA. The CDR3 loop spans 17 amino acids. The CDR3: CASSQPVAGSSYNEQFF. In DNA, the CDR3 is TGTGCCAGCAGCCAACCCGTAGCGGGAAGCTCCTACAATGAGCAGTTCTTC.

The CDR3 here is CAWALGESGQPQHF. Here the CDR3 DNA reads TGTGCCTGGGCTCTGGGGGAATCGGGTCAGCCCCAGCATTTT. The V call is TRBV30, the J call TRBJ1-5; a possible D gene is TRBD1 (5 bases). The CDR3 totals 14 residues. CDR1 and CDR2 from the germline V gene are GTSNPN and SVGIG (reference sequence). V dropped 5 bases and J dropped 6 bases, with 17 bases sitting between them.

Written as DNA, the CDR3 is TGTGCCTGGAGTCCCTGGACAGGGAGCCACGAGCAGTACTTC. Translated: CAWSPWTGSHEQYF. This rearrangement joins TRBV30 to TRBJ2-7, with 8 bases identical to TRBD1. Germline V CDR1 and CDR2: GTSNPN, SVGIG (reference sequence). The CDR3 loop spans 14 amino acids. The V and J ends lost 2 bases and 5 bases, in that order; junction bases with no gene match: 8.

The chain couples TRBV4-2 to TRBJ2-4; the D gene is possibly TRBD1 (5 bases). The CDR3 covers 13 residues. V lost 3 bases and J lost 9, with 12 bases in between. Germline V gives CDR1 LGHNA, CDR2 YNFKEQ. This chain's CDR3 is CASSQSQGGIQYF. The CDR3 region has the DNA TGTGCCAGCAGCCAGTCCCAGGGCGGCATTCAGTACTTC.

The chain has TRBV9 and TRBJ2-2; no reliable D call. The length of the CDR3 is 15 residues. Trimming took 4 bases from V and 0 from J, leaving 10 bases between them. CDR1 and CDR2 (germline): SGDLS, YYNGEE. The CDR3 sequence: CASSSNSPNTGELFF. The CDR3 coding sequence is TGTGCCAGCAGCTCCAATTCACCGAACACCGGGGAGCTGTTTTTT.